The sample holds a few counts of the clone carrying this TCR beta chain. What it recognizes is unknown. The second PCR ran roughly 6 to 11 cycles with a sample-barcoded 5' primer and J-beta primers. Unique molecular identifiers of 12 random nucleotides labeled each cDNA. TCRdb fed the 5' RACE reads into MiXCR, producing one record per CDR3 protein. The sample has 450,000 to 700,000 distinct CDR3 sequences; 25% to 30% are singletons. These data come from a study of blood T cells in healthy people across ages. Study-wide points: Unsorted PBMCs blocked a conclusive comparison of naive and antigen-experienced cells. Significant beta diversity loss was already apparent by age 40, declining roughly linearly. Possibly confounding the expanded clonotype changes was the fact that donor CMV status was unknown.

The length of the CDR3 is 13 residues. The V end was cut by 10 bases, the J end by 5 bases, with 14 bases between. Germline CDR1 ENHRY, CDR2 SYGVKD. This receptor was identified in a woman between 70 and 85 years old in good health. Specimen: blood. J is TRBJ1-4 and V is TRBV10-3; D is unclear. CDR3 bases: TGTGCCACGGGTCGAGGGCAAAATGAAAAACTGTTTTTT. As protein: CATGRGQNEKLFF.